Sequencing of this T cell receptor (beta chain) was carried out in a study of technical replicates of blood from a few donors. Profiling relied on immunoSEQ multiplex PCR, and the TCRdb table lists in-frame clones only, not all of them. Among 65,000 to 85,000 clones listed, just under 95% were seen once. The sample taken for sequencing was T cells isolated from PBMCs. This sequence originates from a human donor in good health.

CDR3 sequence: CASSGLIRPQHF. The CDR3 nucleotides are TGTGCCAGCAGCGGTTTAATTCGGCCCCAGCATTTT. The V gene is TRBV2, the J gene TRBJ1-5; D not resolved. The CDR3 sequence is 12 residues long. Trimming removed 6 bases from V and 9 bases from J, with 12 bases in between. Germline V CDR1 and CDR2: SNHLY, FYNNEI.